This T cell receptor beta chain was recovered during a study of early T cells in non-severe SARS-CoV-2 infection. Unique molecular identifiers were added to individual cDNA molecules. TCRdb redid the calling of the 5' RACE reads with MiXCR, one entry per CDR3 protein. The sample has fewer than 85,000 distinct CDR3 sequences, about a sixth seen once; the top ten hold 2.9%. V lost 7 bases to trimming and J lost 7 bases; unmatched junction nucleotides: 10. This CDR3 contains 14 residues. The chain links TRBV12-3 or TRBV12-4 to TRBJ2-5; 9 nucleotides match TRBD1. The clonotype was recovered from an adult who was a healthcare worker with PCR-confirmed SARS-CoV-2 infection or an uninfected control (not recorded which). Sequenced: whole blood. The CDR3 nucleotides are TGTGCCAGCATCCGGGACAGGGCCCGAGGGACCCAGTACTTC. Amino acids: CASIRDRARGTQYF.